Listed below are T cell receptor beta chains from one sample, sequenced in a study of T cell changes during pregnancy in multiple sclerosis. Clones were read by immunoSEQ multiplex PCR, and TCRdb kept only the in-frame ones, dropping some. The table records just over 80,000 clones, nearly 95% of them present only once. Sequencing used peripheral blood, obtained in the second trimester of pregnancy. The receptors come from a female donor with multiple sclerosis, enrolled in a pregnancy study. The CDR3 runs from the conserved cysteine through the conserved F or W. The order of the fields is clone size, D gene, V gene, J gene, CDR3 DNA, CDR3 protein. The D gene is left open where the match is weak. A clone size is listed for some rows: how often the clone was seen (once, few, many), or a class if it is expanded.

clone_size: -; d_call: -; v_call: TRBV27; j_call: TRBJ2-2; cdr3_nt: TGTGCCAGCAGGCAGGGACACATGAACACCGGGGAGCTGTTTTTT; cdr3_aa: CASRQGHMNTGELFF
clone_size: -; d_call: -; v_call: TRBV18; j_call: TRBJ2-7; cdr3_nt: TGTGCCAGCTCACCACCCTACAGGGAAGGATACGAGCAGTACTTC; cdr3_aa: CASSPPYREGYEQYF
clone_size: -; d_call: -; v_call: TRBV7-8; j_call: TRBJ1-3; cdr3_nt: TGTGCCAGCAGCTCGGGACTCCGGGGGTCTGGAAACACCATATATTTT; cdr3_aa: CASSSGLRGSGNTIYF
clone_size: once; d_call: -; v_call: TRBV28; j_call: TRBJ1-1; cdr3_nt: TGTGCCAGCAGTTTGTGGCAGGTGAACACTGAAGCTTTCTTT; cdr3_aa: CASSLWQVNTEAFF
clone_size: few; d_call: -; v_call: TRBV5-1; j_call: TRBJ1-1; cdr3_nt: TGCGCCAGCAGCTTTGCGACGACAAGCAGGTCTGAAGCTTTCTTT; cdr3_aa: CASSFATTSRSEAFF
clone_size: -; d_call: TRBD1; v_call: TRBV9; j_call: TRBJ2-7; cdr3_nt: TGTGCCAGCAGCCCCGAACCCGGACAGGGGAGCAACGAGCAGTACTTC; cdr3_aa: CASSPEPGQGSNEQYF
clone_size: -; d_call: TRBD1; v_call: TRBV29-1; j_call: TRBJ1-1; cdr3_nt: TGCAGCGTCCCCGGACAGGGCGGCACTGAAGCTTTCTTT; cdr3_aa: CSVPGQGGTEAFF
clone_size: -; d_call: TRBD1; v_call: TRBV6-1; j_call: TRBJ2-7; cdr3_nt: TGTGCCAGCAGTCCAGCAAGGGACAGGGGCCGCGAGCAGTACTTC; cdr3_aa: CASSPARDRGREQYF
clone_size: few; d_call: TRBD1; v_call: TRBV6-5; j_call: TRBJ2-7; cdr3_nt: TGTGCCAGCAGTCTAACAGGGGGCGAGCAGTACTTC; cdr3_aa: CASSLTGGEQYF
clone_size: -; d_call: TRBD2; v_call: TRBV5-4; j_call: TRBJ2-7; cdr3_nt: TGTGCCAGCAGCTCTGGGACTAGCCCGAAGCAGTACTTC; cdr3_aa: CASSSGTSPKQYF
clone_size: -; d_call: -; v_call: TRBV5-1; j_call: TRBJ1-1; cdr3_nt: TGCGCCAGCAGGCCCCAAGGGGAAGCCACTGAAGCTTTCTTT; cdr3_aa: CASRPQGEATEAFF
clone_size: -; d_call: -; v_call: TRBV19; j_call: TRBJ2-3; cdr3_nt: TGTGCCAGTAGTATACTCGGGGGTGATACGCAGTATTTT; cdr3_aa: CASSILGGDTQYF
clone_size: -; d_call: -; v_call: TRBV7-2; j_call: TRBJ1-1; cdr3_nt: TGTGCCAGCAGCTTAGTGGTAGGGGCAGAAGCTTTCTTT; cdr3_aa: CASSLVVGAEAFF
clone_size: few; d_call: TRBD1; v_call: TRBV30; j_call: TRBJ1-1; cdr3_nt: TGTGCCTGGAGCCCGGGACAGGGAGCTTTCTTT; cdr3_aa: CAWSPGQGAFF
clone_size: -; d_call: TRBD1; v_call: TRBV10-2; j_call: TRBJ2-1; cdr3_nt: TGCGCCAGCAGTGCCTCTTCACAGGGGGCGTCTGAGCAGTTCTTC; cdr3_aa: CASSASSQGASEQFF
clone_size: few; d_call: -; v_call: TRBV5-6; j_call: TRBJ1-1; cdr3_nt: TGTGCCAGCAGCTTGGGAGGGCGCACTGAAGCTTTCTTT; cdr3_aa: CASSLGGRTEAFF
clone_size: -; d_call: TRBD2; v_call: TRBV5-1; j_call: TRBJ2-1; cdr3_nt: TGCGCCAGCAGCTTGGGTCCTAGCGGGAGTTGGAATGAGCAGTTCTTC; cdr3_aa: CASSLGPSGSWNEQFF
clone_size: -; d_call: -; v_call: TRBV6-1; j_call: TRBJ1-6; cdr3_nt: TGTGCCAGCACCCCTACGGGGACAAATAATTCACCCCTCCACTTT; cdr3_aa: CASTPTGTNNSPLHF
clone_size: -; d_call: -; v_call: TRBV28; j_call: TRBJ1-2; cdr3_nt: TGTGCCAGCAGTTTTGGTCCGGGGTGGAATAACTATGGCTACACCTTC; cdr3_aa: CASSFGPGWNNYGYTF
clone_size: -; d_call: TRBD1; v_call: TRBV5-5; j_call: TRBJ2-5; cdr3_nt: TGTGCCAGCAGCTTGCGGGACAGGGGACGGAGAGCGGGCCAAGAGACCCAGTACTTC; cdr3_aa: CASSLRDRGRRAGQETQYF
clone_size: -; d_call: -; v_call: TRBV5-1; j_call: TRBJ1-2; cdr3_nt: TGCGCCAGCAGTTATCAGGGTGAGGATGGCTACACCTTC; cdr3_aa: CASSYQGEDGYTF
clone_size: -; d_call: -; v_call: TRBV28; j_call: TRBJ2-1; cdr3_nt: TGTGCCAGCAGTCCCCGGGTTCAAGAGCAGTTCTTC; cdr3_aa: CASSPRVQEQFF
clone_size: -; d_call: -; v_call: TRBV11-2; j_call: TRBJ2-5; cdr3_nt: TGTGCCAGCAGCTTAGCGGCAGGGTGGGCTGAGACCCAGTACTTC; cdr3_aa: CASSLAAGWAETQYF
clone_size: -; d_call: -; v_call: TRBV9; j_call: TRBJ2-2; cdr3_nt: TGTGCCAGCAGTGGTTTAGGGGGGAACACCGGGGAGCTGTTTTTT; cdr3_aa: CASSGLGGNTGELFF
clone_size: -; d_call: TRBD2; v_call: TRBV4-1; j_call: TRBJ2-7; cdr3_nt: TGCGCCAGCAGCCTAACCGGGACTAGCGCCTACGAGCAGTACTTC; cdr3_aa: CASSLTGTSAYEQYF
clone_size: -; d_call: TRBD2; v_call: TRBV4-2; j_call: TRBJ2-7; cdr3_nt: TGTGCCAGCAGCCAAGGGATCGGACTAGCGGGAGGCCTCACCTACGAGCAGTACTTC; cdr3_aa: CASSQGIGLAGGLTYEQYF
clone_size: -; d_call: TRBD2; v_call: TRBV6-1; j_call: TRBJ2-3; cdr3_nt: TGTGCCAGCAGACCGACTAGCGGTAGCACAGATACGCAGTATTTT; cdr3_aa: CASRPTSGSTDTQYF
clone_size: few; d_call: TRBD2; v_call: TRBV7-8; j_call: TRBJ2-1; cdr3_nt: TGTGCCAGCAGCTTAACTAGCGGGAGGAGATTCGATGAGCAGTTCTTC; cdr3_aa: CASSLTSGRRFDEQFF
clone_size: -; d_call: -; v_call: TRBV6-6; j_call: TRBJ1-2; cdr3_nt: TGTGCCAGCAGTTACTCGGGGGGAACCTATGGCTACACCTTC; cdr3_aa: CASSYSGGTYGYTF
clone_size: few; d_call: -; v_call: TRBV15; j_call: TRBJ2-2; cdr3_nt: TGTGCCACCAGCAGAGATGGAAACAGGGTAGGAACCGGGGAGCTGTTTTTT; cdr3_aa: CATSRDGNRVGTGELFF
clone_size: -; d_call: -; v_call: TRBV11-2; j_call: TRBJ2-7; cdr3_nt: TGTGCCAGCAGCCTACTAGTCCACGAGCAGTACTTC; cdr3_aa: CASSLLVHEQYF
clone_size: -; d_call: TRBD1; v_call: TRBV28; j_call: TRBJ2-3; cdr3_nt: TGTGCCAGCAGGTCCAGGGGACAGGGGGCGCAGCAAGATACGCAGTATTTT; cdr3_aa: CASRSRGQGAQQDTQYF
clone_size: -; d_call: TRBD2; v_call: TRBV27; j_call: TRBJ2-7; cdr3_nt: TGTGCCAGCAGTTTCCGGCGGGAGAGGGCCTACGAGCAGTACTTC; cdr3_aa: CASSFRRERAYEQYF
clone_size: -; d_call: TRBD2; v_call: TRBV4-1; j_call: TRBJ2-3; cdr3_nt: TGCGCCAGCAGCGATCCGGGACTAGACCGCACAGATACGCAGTATTTT; cdr3_aa: CASSDPGLDRTDTQYF
clone_size: -; d_call: -; v_call: TRBV29-1; j_call: TRBJ1-1; cdr3_nt: TGCAGCGTTGGAGACTCCAACACTGAAGCTTTCTTT; cdr3_aa: CSVGDSNTEAFF
clone_size: -; d_call: TRBD1; v_call: TRBV7-6; j_call: TRBJ1-1; cdr3_nt: TGTGCCAGCAGCTTCCGACAGGGGGCGCCGAACACTGAAGCTTTCTTT; cdr3_aa: CASSFRQGAPNTEAFF
clone_size: -; d_call: TRBD1; v_call: TRBV4-1; j_call: TRBJ1-3; cdr3_nt: TGCGCCAGCAGCCAAGATAGGAGTAGGGGGCGATCAAGAAACACCATATATTTT; cdr3_aa: CASSQDRSRGRSRNTIYF
clone_size: -; d_call: -; v_call: TRBV7-9; j_call: TRBJ1-1; cdr3_nt: TGTGCCAGCAGCTTGAGTCTTAACACTGAAGCTTTCTTT; cdr3_aa: CASSLSLNTEAFF
clone_size: -; d_call: -; v_call: TRBV4-1; j_call: TRBJ2-7; cdr3_nt: TGCGCCAGCAGCCAAGCAGAGTTAGGGGTGTACGAGCAGTACTTC; cdr3_aa: CASSQAELGVYEQYF
clone_size: -; d_call: -; v_call: TRBV12-2; j_call: TRBJ1-5; cdr3_nt: TGTGCAAGTCGCTTCGAGGGACACTGTAGCAATCAGCCCCAGCATTTT; cdr3_aa: CASRFEGHCSNQPQHF
clone_size: -; d_call: -; v_call: TRBV6-1; j_call: TRBJ1-2; cdr3_nt: TGTGCCAGCAGTGCCAGGTACTATGGCTACACCTTC; cdr3_aa: CASSARYYGYTF
clone_size: -; d_call: -; v_call: TRBV6-5; j_call: TRBJ1-1; cdr3_nt: TGTGCCAGCAGTACTTTCGAGGGGAACACTGAAGCTTTCTTT; cdr3_aa: CASSTFEGNTEAFF
clone_size: -; d_call: -; v_call: TRBV11-1; j_call: TRBJ2-2; cdr3_nt: TGTGCCAGCAGCTCCTCGGTGAACACCGGGGAGCTGTTTTTT; cdr3_aa: CASSSSVNTGELFF
clone_size: -; d_call: -; v_call: TRBV28; j_call: TRBJ1-1; cdr3_nt: TGTGCCAGCAGTTCGACTCGGGGAGCTTTCTTT; cdr3_aa: CASSSTRGAFF
clone_size: -; d_call: TRBD1; v_call: TRBV4-1; j_call: TRBJ1-4; cdr3_nt: TGCGCCAGCAGCCAGGCCCTACAGGGGGCGGATGAAAAACTGTTTTTT; cdr3_aa: CASSQALQGADEKLFF
clone_size: -; d_call: TRBD1; v_call: TRBV27; j_call: TRBJ1-1; cdr3_nt: TGTGCCAGCAGTTTACAGGGGGCGAACACTGAAGCTTTCTTT; cdr3_aa: CASSLQGANTEAFF
clone_size: -; d_call: -; v_call: TRBV5-1; j_call: TRBJ2-6; cdr3_nt: TGCGCCAGCAGCTTGGTAGCCTCTGGGGCCAACGTCCTGACTTTC; cdr3_aa: CASSLVASGANVLTF
clone_size: -; d_call: TRBD1; v_call: TRBV2; j_call: TRBJ2-5; cdr3_nt: TGTGCCAGCAGTCGGGACAGGGGGCAACAAGAGACCCAGTACTTC; cdr3_aa: CASSRDRGQQETQYF
clone_size: -; d_call: TRBD1; v_call: TRBV7-6; j_call: TRBJ1-4; cdr3_nt: TGTGCCAGCAGCTTGGGGACAGCAACTAATGAAAAACTGTTTTTT; cdr3_aa: CASSLGTATNEKLFF
clone_size: -; d_call: -; v_call: TRBV5-4; j_call: TRBJ1-1; cdr3_nt: TGTGCCAGCAGCCTCAACACTGAAGCTTTCTTT; cdr3_aa: CASSLNTEAFF
clone_size: -; d_call: TRBD2; v_call: TRBV5-1; j_call: TRBJ2-1; cdr3_nt: TGCGCCAGCAGCGGGGATCCGGGACTAGCGGGAGATGAGCAGTTCTTC; cdr3_aa: CASSGDPGLAGDEQFF
clone_size: -; d_call: TRBD2; v_call: TRBV28; j_call: TRBJ2-5; cdr3_nt: TGTGCCAGCAGCCAAGGGGGCCTAGCGGGAGGAGAAGAGACCCAGTACTTC; cdr3_aa: CASSQGGLAGGEETQYF
clone_size: -; d_call: -; v_call: TRBV5-1; j_call: TRBJ2-3; cdr3_nt: TGCGCCAGCAGCTTGGCAGGGGACCGCACAGATACGCAGTATTTT; cdr3_aa: CASSLAGDRTDTQYF
clone_size: -; d_call: TRBD1; v_call: TRBV6-1; j_call: TRBJ2-7; cdr3_nt: TGTGCCAGCAGTGATGCCCCGGACAGGGGCCTCACAGGGAGATACGAGCAGTACTTC; cdr3_aa: CASSDAPDRGLTGRYEQYF
clone_size: -; d_call: -; v_call: TRBV9; j_call: TRBJ2-6; cdr3_nt: TGTGCCAGCAGCAACAGGGTATACGGGGCCAACGTCCTGACTTTC; cdr3_aa: CASSNRVYGANVLTF
clone_size: -; d_call: -; v_call: TRBV29-1; j_call: TRBJ1-2; cdr3_nt: TGCAGCGTCCGGGGGGCTGACTATGGCTACACCTTC; cdr3_aa: CSVRGADYGYTF
clone_size: -; d_call: TRBD2; v_call: TRBV29-1; j_call: TRBJ2-3; cdr3_nt: TGCAGCGTTGAGGGGGGTAGCGGGGGCACAGATACGCAGTATTTT; cdr3_aa: CSVEGGSGGTDTQYF